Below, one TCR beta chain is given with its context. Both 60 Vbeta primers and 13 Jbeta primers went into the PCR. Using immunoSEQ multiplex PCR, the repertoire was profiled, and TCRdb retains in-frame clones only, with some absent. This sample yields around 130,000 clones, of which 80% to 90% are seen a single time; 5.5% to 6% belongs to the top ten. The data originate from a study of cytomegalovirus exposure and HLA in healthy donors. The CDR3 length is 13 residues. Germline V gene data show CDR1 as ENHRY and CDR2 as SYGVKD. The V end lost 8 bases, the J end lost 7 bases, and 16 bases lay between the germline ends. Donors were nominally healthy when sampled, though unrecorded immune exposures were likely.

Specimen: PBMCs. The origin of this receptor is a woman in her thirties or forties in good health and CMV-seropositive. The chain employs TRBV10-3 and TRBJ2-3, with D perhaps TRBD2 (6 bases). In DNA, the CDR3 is TGTGCCATCCTGGGAGGCAGTTACAATACGCAGTATTTT. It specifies CAILGGSYNTQYF.